This is a list of T cell receptor beta chains from one sample in a study of blood T cell repertoires in COVID-19. Produced via immunoSEQ multiplex PCR; TCRdb's table is partial and in-frame only. The sample gives a few hundred thousand clones, 92% of which show up once; under 20% is in the top ten. The sample was PBMCs or T cells enriched from blood (not recorded which). These receptors all come from a woman aged 25-40 years who had recovered from COVID-19. Both conserved end residues are part of each CDR3. Fields, in order: D gene, V gene, CDR3 length, clone size, J gene, CDR3 protein, CDR3 DNA. A D gene is named only where the DNA matches it firmly. Size is omitted from some rows. Given values are once, few, many or a class for expanded clones.

D gene: TRBD1
V gene: TRBV15
CDR3 length: 17
clone size: .
J gene: TRBJ1-3
CDR3 protein: CATSRVLDRSLGNTIYF
CDR3 DNA: TGTGCCACCAGCAGAGTGCTGGACAGGAGCTTAGGAAACACCATATATTTT

D gene: .
V gene: TRBV7-2
CDR3 length: 13
clone size: .
J gene: TRBJ2-7
CDR3 protein: CASSLGHSYEQYF
CDR3 DNA: TGTGCCAGCAGCTTGGGTCACAGCTACGAGCAGTACTTC

D gene: .
V gene: TRBV4-1
CDR3 length: 15
clone size: .
J gene: TRBJ1-2
CDR3 protein: CASSQDGGINYGYTF
CDR3 DNA: TGCGCCAGCAGCCAAGACGGGGGAATCAACTATGGCTACACCTTC

D gene: TRBD2
V gene: TRBV4-2
CDR3 length: 16
clone size: .
J gene: TRBJ2-1
CDR3 protein: CASSQEGLADLNEQFF
CDR3 DNA: TGTGCCAGCAGCCAAGAAGGGCTAGCGGATCTCAATGAGCAGTTCTTC

D gene: TRBD2
V gene: TRBV3-1/TRBV3-2
CDR3 length: 13
clone size: .
J gene: TRBJ2-1
CDR3 protein: CASSQLAGGLGIF
CDR3 DNA: TGTGCCAGCAGCCAGCTAGCGGGAGGGCTGGGGATCTTC

D gene: .
V gene: TRBV10-3
CDR3 length: 18
clone size: once
J gene: TRBJ2-3
CDR3 protein: CAISESELARSSTDTQYF
CDR3 DNA: TGTGCCATCAGTGAGTCCGAGTTAGCGAGGTCTAGCACAGATACGCAGTATTTT

D gene: .
V gene: TRBV5-1
CDR3 length: 13
clone size: .
J gene: TRBJ2-4
CDR3 protein: CASSLNGENIQYF
CDR3 DNA: TGCGCCAGCAGCTTGAACGGAGAAAACATTCAGTACTTC

D gene: .
V gene: TRBV4-3
CDR3 length: 14
clone size: .
J gene: TRBJ2-7
CDR3 protein: CASSPDQGSYEQYF
CDR3 DNA: TGCGCCAGCAGCCCTGATCAGGGCAGCTACGAGCAGTACTTC

D gene: .
V gene: TRBV4-3
CDR3 length: 13
clone size: .
J gene: TRBJ1-1
CDR3 protein: CASSQGVNTEAFF
CDR3 DNA: TGCGCCAGCAGCCAGGGAGTGAACACTGAAGCTTTCTTT

D gene: .
V gene: TRBV19
CDR3 length: 13
clone size: .
J gene: TRBJ1-2
CDR3 protein: CASTAQGLYGYTF
CDR3 DNA: TGTGCCAGTACCGCCCAGGGCCTATATGGCTACACCTTC

D gene: TRBD1
V gene: TRBV19
CDR3 length: 15
clone size: .
J gene: TRBJ1-1
CDR3 protein: CASGDSLLKNTEAFF
CDR3 DNA: TGTGCCAGCGGGGACAGCCTCCTCAAGAACACTGAAGCTTTCTTT

D gene: TRBD2
V gene: TRBV7-2
CDR3 length: 16
clone size: once
J gene: TRBJ2-5
CDR3 protein: CASSPDLAGGPKTQYF
CDR3 DNA: TGTGCCAGCAGCCCCGACCTAGCGGGAGGGCCTAAGACCCAGTACTTC

D gene: TRBD1
V gene: TRBV27
CDR3 length: 15
clone size: .
J gene: TRBJ1-1
CDR3 protein: CASSLYRGGNTEAFF
CDR3 DNA: TGTGCCAGCAGTCTTTACAGGGGCGGGAACACTGAAGCTTTCTTT

D gene: .
V gene: TRBV21-1
CDR3 length: 18
clone size: .
J gene: TRBJ2-1
CDR3 protein: CASSRPRRAGGRYNEQFF
CDR3 DNA: TGTGCCAGCAGCAGGCCCCGACGAGCCGGGGGTCGCTACAATGAGCAGTTCTTC